These 18 T cell receptor beta chains were sequenced from one sample in a study of cytomegalovirus exposure and HLA in healthy donors (dated by TCRdb to between 2016 and 2019). Libraries were constructed by the immunoSEQ multiplex PCR assay. A mixture of 60 forward primers for TCR Vbeta segments and 13 reverse primers for TCR Jbeta segments was used in the multiplex PCR. The table comes from immuneACCESS by way of TCRdb, which keeps in-frame sequences with V and J called. Part of the clones is missing from these tables; in studies checked, under half for an unresolved V gene and the rest for unknown reasons. The sample contains about 120,000 clones, 65% to 80% of them found a single time. Approximately 28% of the sample lies in the top ten. Material: PBMCs. Every receptor here comes from a man aged 55 to 70 in good health and CMV-seropositive.

This chain links TRBV18 with TRBJ2-1; TRBD2 agrees at 13 bases. CDR3 length: 15 residues. The germline CDR1 and CDR2 sequences are KGHSH and LQKENI. J was trimmed by 7 bases and V by 3 bases; bases with no gene match: 3. The CDR3 spells CASSPGLAGENEQFF. In DNA, the CDR3 is TGTGCCAGCTCACCCGGACTAGCGGGAGAGAATGAGCAGTTCTTC.

The chain links TRBV5-1 to TRBJ1-3; D is perhaps TRBD1 (6 bases). CDR3 size: 13 residues. The V end was cut by 4 bases, the J end by 6 bases, with 11 bases between. Germline V gives CDR1 SGHRS, CDR2 YFSETQ. The DNA of the CDR3 is TGCGCCAGCAGCCCCGGACAGAAAAACACCATATATTTT. Translating gives CASSPGQKNTIYF.

The chain uses TRBV7-8 and TRBJ1-1, with 9 bases aligning to TRBD1. The CDR3 sequence is 14 residues long. Trimming at V came to 5 bases and at J to 0 bases, leaving 1 base not matched to a gene. Germline V CDR1 and CDR2: SGHVS, FQNEAQ. CDR3 bases: TGTGCCAGCAGCCGGACAGGGGTGAACACTGAAGCTTTCTTT. It translates to CASSRTGVNTEAFF.

The sample holds a few counts of this clone. The rearrangement links TRBV5-1 to TRBJ2-5; 14 bases agree with TRBD2. The V and J ends lost 5 bases and 5 bases, in that order; junction bases with no gene match: 5. This CDR3 is 15 amino acids long. CDR1 and CDR2 from the germline V gene are SGHRS and YFSETQ. The CDR3 loop reads CASSRTSGGRETQYF. As DNA, the CDR3 is TGCGCCAGCAGTAGGACTAGCGGGGGGCGGGAGACCCAGTACTTC.

The chain uses TRBV25-1 and TRBJ1-1; D gene unclear. The V gene's germline CDR1 is MGHDK and CDR2 SYGVNS. CDR3 length equals 14 residues. V was pared by 0 bases and J by 7 bases, with 12 bases between. DNA of the CDR3: TGTGCCAGCAGTGAATATAACAATCGAGGTGAAGCTTTCTTT. This translates into CASSEYNNRGEAFF.

The genes are TRBV27 and TRBJ2-7, with a tentative D call TRBD1 (7 bases). The CDR3 is 14 amino acids. CDR1 and CDR2 from the germline V gene are MNHEY and SMNVEV (reference sequence). V lost 2 bases and J lost 3, with 11 bases in between. CDR3 nucleotide sequence: TGTGCCAGCAGTTTACAGGGGGGAAGCTACGAGCAGTACTTC. As protein: CASSLQGGSYEQYF.

The V gene is TRBV28, the J gene TRBJ2-7; TRBD2 matches at 8 bases. The CDR3 has 15 amino acids. Germline V CDR1 and CDR2: MDHEN, SYDVKM. V was pared by 4 bases and J by 1 base, with 6 bases of the junction left unmatched. The CDR3 loop is CASSYSGILSYEQYF. The DNA for the CDR3 is TGTGCCAGCAGTTATAGCGGGATCCTTTCCTACGAGCAGTACTTC.

This clone was found a few times. The chain combines TRBV7-3 with TRBJ2-1, with 7 bases aligning to TRBD1. This CDR3 is 14 amino acids long. Germline CDR1 and CDR2: SGHTA and FQGTGA. V lost 5 bases to trimming and J lost 12 bases; unmatched junction nucleotides: 13. CDR3 loop: CASSPTPQGYGQFF. The CDR3 nucleotides read TGTGCCAGCAGCCCTACTCCACAGGGGTATGGGCAGTTCTTC.

The chain is built from TRBV7-9 and TRBJ1-1; D is perhaps TRBD1 (6 bases). Trimming shortened V by 1 base and J by 0 bases, and 18 bases separated the two germline ends. The CDR3 has 18 amino acids. The germline gives CDR1 SEHNR, CDR2 FQNEAQ (reference sequence). This chain's CDR3 is CASSLGAGDLVMNTEAFF. CDR3 DNA sequence: TGTGCCAGCAGCTTAGGGGCAGGGGACCTAGTGATGAACACTGAAGCTTTCTTT.

The V gene is TRBV5-4, the J gene TRBJ2-7; no clear D. Germline lookup yields CDR1 SGHNT and CDR2 YYREEE (reference sequence). Trimming took 3 bases from V and 0 from J, leaving 13 bases between them. The CDR3 extends over 15 amino acids. This CDR3 reads CASSSSVTVSYEQYF. CDR3 in DNA: TGTGCCAGCAGCTCTTCCGTGACTGTCTCCTACGAGCAGTACTTC.

This clone was seen a few times. The CDR3 nucleotides are TGTGCCAGAAGCTGGAAGGACAGGGGGCCACCCGATTACGAGCAGTACTTC. Translation: CARSWKDRGPPDYEQYF. This sequence joins TRBV5-3 and TRBJ2-7; 11 bases map to TRBD1. TRBV5-3 is an open reading frame whose function is uncertain. CDR3 length: 17 amino acids. J lost 4 bases, V lost 3 bases, and 12 bases had no gene match.

CDR3 coding DNA: TGTGCCAGCAGCCCCAGCGGGGAGAGCGGGGAGCTGTTTTTT. Translation gives CASSPSGESGELFF. The chain is built from TRBV7-9 and TRBJ2-2; 7 bases match TRBD2. This CDR3 is 14 amino acids long. Germline-derived CDR1 and CDR2 are SEHNR and FQNEAQ (reference sequence). The J segment lost 7 bases and the V segment lost 5 bases, leaving 7 bases of the junction unmatched.

The chain recombines TRBV10-2 with TRBJ2-3, with D perhaps TRBD1 (6 bases). The CDR3 sequence is 14 residues long. Trimming stripped 3 bases from V and 5 bases from J, with 12 bases between. Germline V gene data show CDR1 as WSHSY and CDR2 as SAAADI. In DNA, the CDR3 is TGCGCCAGCAGTGAATTGGGGGCAGAAGATACGCAGTATTTT. It translates to CASSELGAEDTQYF.

The chain combines TRBV5-5 with TRBJ1-3, with 8 bases fitting TRBD1. The CDR3 is 18 amino acids. V was pared by 1 base and J by 0 bases, with 9 bases of the junction left unmatched. The germline CDR1 and CDR2 sequences are SGHKS and YYEKEE (reference sequence). As DNA, the CDR3 is TGTGCCAGCAGCTTGATTCCAGGGGGCGAGCTCTCTGGAAACACCATATATTTT. Amino acid sequence: CASSLIPGGELSGNTIYF.

The chain has TRBV5-4 and TRBJ2-7, with 8 bases matching TRBD1. This CDR3 comprises 15 residues. Germline V gene sequence: CDR1 SGHNT, CDR2 YYREEE (reference sequence). With V trimmed by 2 bases and J by 2 bases, 6 bases remained unmatched. CDR3 region: CASSLGQGSTYEQYF. Here the CDR3 DNA reads TGTGCCAGCAGCTTAGGACAGGGTAGTACCTACGAGCAGTACTTC. The whole variable domain, remainder taken from reference TRBV5-4 and TRBJ2-7, is ETGVTQSPTHLIKTRGQQVTLRCSSQSGHNTVSWYQQALGQGPQFIFQYYREEENGRGNFPPRFSGLQFPNYSSELNVNALELDDSALYLCASSLGQGSTYEQYFGPGTRLTVT.

This clone was seen only a few times. V usage is TRBV27 and J usage is TRBJ1-1; the D gene is possibly TRBD1 (5 bases). CDR3 length: 14 residues. The germline gives CDR1 MNHEY, CDR2 SMNVEV (reference sequence). The V end lost 0 bases, the J end lost 2 bases, and 7 bases lay between the germline ends. The DNA of the CDR3 is TGTGCCAGCAGTTTATCCAGGGTAAACACTGAAGCTTTCTTT. Translated, it gives CASSLSRVNTEAFF.

There are a few counts of this clone. The rearrangement links TRBV6-5 to TRBJ1-1; D might be TRBD1 (6 bases). CDR1 and CDR2 (germline): MNHEY, SVGAGI. Trimming took off 0 bases at V and 5 bases at J, with 7 bases between the two ends. The CDR3 extends over 13 amino acids. CDR3 protein: CASSYSTGTEAFF. In DNA form, the CDR3 reads TGTGCCAGCAGTTACTCGACAGGTACTGAAGCTTTCTTT.

V gene TRBV6-5 combines with J gene TRBJ2-7; 9 bases map to TRBD2. From germline, CDR1 is MNHEY and CDR2 SVGAGI. J was trimmed by 9 bases and V by 0 bases; bases with no gene match: 9. The CDR3 has 15 amino acids. CDR3 nucleotides: TGTGCCAGCAGTTACTCTGGACTAGCGAATACGGGGCAGTACTTC. Translating it yields CASSYSGLANTGQYF.